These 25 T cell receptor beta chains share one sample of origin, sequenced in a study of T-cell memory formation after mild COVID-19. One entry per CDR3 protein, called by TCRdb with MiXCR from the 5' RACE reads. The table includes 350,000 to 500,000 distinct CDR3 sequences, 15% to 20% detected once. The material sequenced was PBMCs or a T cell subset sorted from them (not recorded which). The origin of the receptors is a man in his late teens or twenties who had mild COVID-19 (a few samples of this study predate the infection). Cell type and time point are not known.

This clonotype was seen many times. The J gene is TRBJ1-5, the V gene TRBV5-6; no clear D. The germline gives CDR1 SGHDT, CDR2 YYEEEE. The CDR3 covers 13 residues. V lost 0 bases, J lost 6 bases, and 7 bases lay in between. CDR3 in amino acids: CASSLAPSQPQHF. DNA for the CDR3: TGTGCCAGCAGCTTGGCCCCTAGTCAGCCCCAGCATTTT. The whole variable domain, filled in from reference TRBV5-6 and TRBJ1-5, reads DAGVTQSPTHLIKTRGQQVTLRCSPKSGHDTVSWYQQALGQGPQFIFQYYEEEERQRGNFPDRFSGHQFPNYSSELNVNALLLGDSALYLCASSLAPSQPQHFGDGTRLSIL.

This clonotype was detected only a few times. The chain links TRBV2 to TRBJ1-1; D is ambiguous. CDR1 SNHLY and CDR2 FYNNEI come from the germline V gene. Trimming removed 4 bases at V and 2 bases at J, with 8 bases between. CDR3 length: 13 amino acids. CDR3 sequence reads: CASSVGINTEAFF. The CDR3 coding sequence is TGTGCCAGCAGTGTAGGGATCAACACTGAAGCTTTCTTT.

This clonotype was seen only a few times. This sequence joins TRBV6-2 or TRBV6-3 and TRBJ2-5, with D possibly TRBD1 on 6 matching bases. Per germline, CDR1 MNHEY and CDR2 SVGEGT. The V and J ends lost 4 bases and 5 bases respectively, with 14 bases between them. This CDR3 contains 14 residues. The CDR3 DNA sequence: TGTGCCAGCAGTTTCCAGGGGATAATCGAGACCCAGTACTTC. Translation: CASSFQGIIETQYF.

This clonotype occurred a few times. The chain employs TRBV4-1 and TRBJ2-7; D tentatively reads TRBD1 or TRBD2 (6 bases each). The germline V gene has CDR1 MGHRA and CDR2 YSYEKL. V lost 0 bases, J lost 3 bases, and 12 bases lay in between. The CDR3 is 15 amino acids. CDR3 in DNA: TGCGCCAGCAGCCAAGATTTTGGGGGGCTCTACGAGCAGTACTTC. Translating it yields CASSQDFGGLYEQYF.

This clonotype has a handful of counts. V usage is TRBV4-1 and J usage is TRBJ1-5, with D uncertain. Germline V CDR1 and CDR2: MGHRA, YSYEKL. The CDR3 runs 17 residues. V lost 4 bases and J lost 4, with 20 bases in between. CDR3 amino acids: CASSRLVDLESNQPQHF. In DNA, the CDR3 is TGCGCCAGCAGCCGCCTGGTAGATCTGGAGTCGAATCAGCCCCAGCATTTT.

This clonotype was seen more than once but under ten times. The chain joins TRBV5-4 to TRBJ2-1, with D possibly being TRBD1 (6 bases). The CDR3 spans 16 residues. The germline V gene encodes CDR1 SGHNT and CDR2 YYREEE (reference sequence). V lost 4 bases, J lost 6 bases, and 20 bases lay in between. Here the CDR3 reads CASSPGQGIEGNEQFF. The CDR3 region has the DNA TGTGCCAGCAGCCCGGGGCAGGGGATCGAGGGCAATGAGCAGTTCTTC.

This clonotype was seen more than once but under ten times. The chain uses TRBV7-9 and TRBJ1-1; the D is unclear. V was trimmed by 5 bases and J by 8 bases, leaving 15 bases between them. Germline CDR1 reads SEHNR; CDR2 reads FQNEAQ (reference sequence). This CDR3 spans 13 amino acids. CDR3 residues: CASSPGSTGEAFF. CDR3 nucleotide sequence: TGTGCCAGCAGCCCCGGGAGTACCGGCGAAGCTTTCTTT.

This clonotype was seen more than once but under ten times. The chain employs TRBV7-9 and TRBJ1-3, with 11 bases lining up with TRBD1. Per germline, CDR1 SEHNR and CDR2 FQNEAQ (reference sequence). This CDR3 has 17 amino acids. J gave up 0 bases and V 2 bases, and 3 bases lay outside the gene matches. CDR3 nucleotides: TGTGCCAGCAGCTTATTCGGGACAGGGGGCTCTGGAAACACCATATATTTT. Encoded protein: CASSLFGTGGSGNTIYF.

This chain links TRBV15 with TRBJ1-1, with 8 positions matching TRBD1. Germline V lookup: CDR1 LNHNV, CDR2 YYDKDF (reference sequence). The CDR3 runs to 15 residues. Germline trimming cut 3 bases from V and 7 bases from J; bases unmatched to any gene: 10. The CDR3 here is CATSSSLDRDGEAFF. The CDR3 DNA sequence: TGTGCCACCAGCAGTAGTCTGGACAGGGACGGTGAAGCTTTCTTT.

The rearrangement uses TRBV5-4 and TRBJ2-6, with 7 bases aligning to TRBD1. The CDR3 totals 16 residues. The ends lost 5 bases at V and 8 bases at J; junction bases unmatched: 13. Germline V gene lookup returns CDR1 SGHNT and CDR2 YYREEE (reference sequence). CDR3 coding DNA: TGTGCCAGCAGTCCCGGACAGGCTAATGTCCCCAACGTCCTGACTTTC. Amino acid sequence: CASSPGQANVPNVLTF.

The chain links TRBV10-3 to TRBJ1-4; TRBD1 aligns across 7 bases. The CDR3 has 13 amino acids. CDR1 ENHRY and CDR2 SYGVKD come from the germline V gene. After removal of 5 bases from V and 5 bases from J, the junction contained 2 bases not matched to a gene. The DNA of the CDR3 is TGTGCCATCAGTCTGGGACAGAATGAAAAACTGTTTTTT. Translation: CAISLGQNEKLFF.

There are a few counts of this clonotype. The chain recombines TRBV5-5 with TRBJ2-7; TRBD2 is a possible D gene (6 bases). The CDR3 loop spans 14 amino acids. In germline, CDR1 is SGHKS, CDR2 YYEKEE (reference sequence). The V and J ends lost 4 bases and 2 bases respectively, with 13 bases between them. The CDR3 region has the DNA TGTGCCAGCAGCCACCCGGGACTGGCCTACGAGCAGTACTTC. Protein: CASSHPGLAYEQYF.

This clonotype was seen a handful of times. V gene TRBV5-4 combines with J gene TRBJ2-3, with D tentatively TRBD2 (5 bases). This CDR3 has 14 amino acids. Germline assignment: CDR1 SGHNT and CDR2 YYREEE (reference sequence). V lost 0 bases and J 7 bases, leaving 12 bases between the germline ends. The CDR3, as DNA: TGTGCCAGCAGCTTGGGACGCTCGGGAAATACGCAGTATTTT. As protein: CASSLGRSGNTQYF.

CDR3 in amino acids: CAIRDSSYGYTF. The CDR3 DNA follows: TGTGCCATCAGGGACAGCTCCTATGGCTACACCTTC. The rearrangement joins TRBV10-3 to TRBJ1-2; tentative D call: TRBD1 (6 bases). The CDR3 covers 12 residues. Per germline, CDR1 ENHRY and CDR2 SYGVKD. Trimming took 6 bases from V and 4 from J, leaving 9 bases between them.

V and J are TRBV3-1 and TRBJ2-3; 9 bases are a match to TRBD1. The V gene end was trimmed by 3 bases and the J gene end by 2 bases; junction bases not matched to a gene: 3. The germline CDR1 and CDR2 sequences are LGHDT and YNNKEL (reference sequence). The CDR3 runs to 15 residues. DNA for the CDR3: TGTGCCAGCAGCCATGGGACAGGGACCACAGATACGCAGTATTTT. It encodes CASSHGTGTTDTQYF.

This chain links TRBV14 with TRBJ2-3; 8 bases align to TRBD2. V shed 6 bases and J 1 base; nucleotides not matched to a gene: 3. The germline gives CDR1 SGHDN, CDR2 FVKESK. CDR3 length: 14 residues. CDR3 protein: CASRHSGGTDTQYF. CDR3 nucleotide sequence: TGTGCCAGCAGACATAGCGGGGGCACAGATACGCAGTATTTT.

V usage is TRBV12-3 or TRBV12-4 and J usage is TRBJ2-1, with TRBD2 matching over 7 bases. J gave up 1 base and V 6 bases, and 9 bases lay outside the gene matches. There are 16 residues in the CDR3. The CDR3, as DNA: TGTGCCAGCAGCCCCGGGGGGACTACATCCTACAATGAGCAGTTCTTC. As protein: CASSPGGTTSYNEQFF.

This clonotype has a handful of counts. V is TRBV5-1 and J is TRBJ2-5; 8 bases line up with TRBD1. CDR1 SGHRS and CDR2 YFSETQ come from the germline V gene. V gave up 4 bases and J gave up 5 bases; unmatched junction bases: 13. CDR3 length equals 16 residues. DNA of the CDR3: TGCGCCAGCAGCCCGGTGGGCAGGGGGCCAACGGAGACCCAGTACTTC. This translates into CASSPVGRGPTETQYF.

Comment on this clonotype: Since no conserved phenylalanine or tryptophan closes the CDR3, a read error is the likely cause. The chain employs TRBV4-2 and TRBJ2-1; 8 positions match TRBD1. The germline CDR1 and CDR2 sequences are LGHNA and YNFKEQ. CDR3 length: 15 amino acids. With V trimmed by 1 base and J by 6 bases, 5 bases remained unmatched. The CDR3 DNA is TGTGCCAGCAGCCAAGCCAGGGGGCGGATCAATGAGCAGTTCTTA. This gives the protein CASSQARGRINEQFL.

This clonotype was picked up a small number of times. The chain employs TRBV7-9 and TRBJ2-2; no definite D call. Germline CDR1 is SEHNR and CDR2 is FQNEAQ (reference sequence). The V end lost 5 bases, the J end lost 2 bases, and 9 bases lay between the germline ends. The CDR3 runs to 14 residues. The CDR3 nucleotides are TGTGCCAGCAGCCAGTCAGCTAACACCGGGGAGCTGTTTTTT. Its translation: CASSQSANTGELFF.

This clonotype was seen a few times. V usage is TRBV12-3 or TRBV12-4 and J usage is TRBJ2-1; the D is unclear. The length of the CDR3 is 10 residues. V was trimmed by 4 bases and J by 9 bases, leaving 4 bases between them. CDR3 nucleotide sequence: TGTGCCAGCAGTTACGGTGAGCAGTTCTTC. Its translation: CASSYGEQFF.

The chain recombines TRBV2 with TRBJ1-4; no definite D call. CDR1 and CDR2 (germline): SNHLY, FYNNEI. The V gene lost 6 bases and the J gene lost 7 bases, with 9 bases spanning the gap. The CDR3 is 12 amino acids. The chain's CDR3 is CASREAGEKLFF. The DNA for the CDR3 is TGTGCCAGCAGAGAGGCGGGTGAAAAACTGTTTTTT.

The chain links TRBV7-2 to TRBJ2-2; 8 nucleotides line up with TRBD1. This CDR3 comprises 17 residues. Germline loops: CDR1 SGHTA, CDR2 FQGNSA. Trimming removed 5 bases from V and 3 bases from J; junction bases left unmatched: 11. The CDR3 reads CASSPSPQGAYTGELFF. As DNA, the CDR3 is TGTGCCAGCAGCCCTAGCCCCCAGGGGGCATACACCGGGGAGCTGTTTTTT.

Written as DNA, the CDR3 is TGTGCCAGCAGTGACTGGACAGGGAGAAGCTACACCTTC. Its translation: CASSDWTGRSYTF. The chain links TRBV6-2 or TRBV6-3 to TRBJ1-2; 8 nucleotides match TRBD1. The CDR3 spans 13 residues. V lost 5 bases, J lost 9 bases, and 8 bases stayed unmatched. Germline CDR1 and CDR2: MNHEY and SVGEGT.

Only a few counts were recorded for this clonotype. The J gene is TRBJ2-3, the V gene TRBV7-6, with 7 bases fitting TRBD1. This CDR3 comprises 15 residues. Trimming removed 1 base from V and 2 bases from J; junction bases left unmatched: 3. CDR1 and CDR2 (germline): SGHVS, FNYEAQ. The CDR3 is CASSLGTGLTDTQYF. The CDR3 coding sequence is TGTGCCAGCAGCTTAGGGACAGGACTCACAGATACGCAGTATTTT.